Listed below are T cell receptor beta chains from one sample, sequenced in a study of T-cell memory formation after mild COVID-19. TCRdb processed the 5' RACE reads anew with MiXCR; each CDR3 protein has one entry. The table has approximately 390,000 distinct CDR3 sequences, 16% seen once. Sequencing input: PBMCs or a T cell subset sorted from them (not recorded which). The receptor source for this set is a man younger than 35 who had mild COVID-19 (a few samples of this study predate the infection). Cell type and time point are not known. Each CDR3 is given with its conserved first and last residue. D genes are given only for firm matches. The size entry is marked missing in some rows and otherwise reads once, few, many or a size class.

D gene,V gene,J gene,clone size,CDR3 protein,CDR3 DNA
NA,TRBV5-1,TRBJ1-1,few,CASSDGVAGVTEAFF,TGCGCCAGCAGCGATGGCGTGGCAGGGGTCACTGAAGCTTTCTTT
NA,TRBV6-5,TRBJ1-1,few,CASSLQRGSTEAFF,TGTGCCAGCAGCCTACAACGGGGGTCCACTGAAGCTTTCTTT
NA,TRBV9,TRBJ1-2,few,CASSVVITGTADTYTF,TGTGCCAGCAGCGTTGTGATTACCGGGACGGCTGACACCTACACCTTC
TRBD1,TRBV4-3,TRBJ2-1,many,CASSPGTANYNEQFF,TGCGCCAGCAGCCCAGGGACAGCAAATTACAATGAGCAGTTCTTC
NA,TRBV20-1,TRBJ2-7,few,CSAPTPGTYEQYF,TGCAGTGCCCCTACCCCAGGCACCTACGAGCAGTACTTC
NA,TRBV6-5,TRBJ2-7,NA,CASSPGIWDEQYF,TGTGCCAGCAGTCCAGGGATTTGGGACGAGCAGTACTTC
NA,TRBV28,TRBJ1-2,few,CASHETGGIEGYGYTF,TGTGCCAGCCATGAGACAGGAGGGATTGAGGGCTATGGCTACACCTTC
NA,TRBV5-1,TRBJ1-1,NA,CASSSTDRNTEAFF,TGCGCCAGCAGCTCAACGGACAGGAACACTGAAGCTTTCTTT
NA,TRBV24-1,TRBJ2-3,many,CATASAGLTDTQYF,TGTGCCACCGCTTCGGCCGGACTAACGGATACGCAGTATTTT
NA,TRBV20-1,TRBJ2-1,NA,CSARPSGLNNEQFF,TGCAGTGCTAGGCCGTCGGGGCTAAACAATGAGCAGTTCTTC
NA,TRBV7-2,TRBJ1-2,few,CASTPRGRLSGYTF,TGTGCCAGCACCCCCCGGGGCAGGCTTAGCGGCTACACCTTC
NA,TRBV19,TRBJ1-5,NA,CASSIWGIGQPQHF,TGTGCCAGTAGTATATGGGGTATCGGTCAGCCCCAGCATTTT
NA,TRBV12-3/TRBV12-4,TRBJ1-1,NA,CASSFGGVRSNTEAFF,TGTGCCAGCAGTTTCGGGGGTGTCAGATCGAACACTGAAGCTTTCTTT
TRBD1,TRBV7-9,TRBJ1-5,NA,CASSSDRDAGQPQHF,TGTGCCAGCAGCTCGGACAGGGATGCGGGTCAGCCCCAGCATTTT
TRBD2,TRBV5-5,TRBJ2-5,once,CASSDTSGGETQYF,TGTGCCAGCAGCGATACTAGCGGGGGAGAGACCCAGTACTTC
NA,TRBV7-3,TRBJ1-1,many,CASSLSGGNTEAFF,TGTGCCAGCAGTTTATCGGGGGGCAACACTGAAGCTTTCTTT
NA,TRBV12-3/TRBV12-4,TRBJ2-7,NA,CASSFMGYEQYF,TGTGCCAGCAGTTTTATGGGCTACGAGCAGTACTTC
NA,TRBV6-5,TRBJ1-2,NA,CATRTYYGYTF,TGTGCCACCCGGACCTACTATGGCTACACCTTC
NA,TRBV27,TRBJ1-5,many,CASSFKSNQPQHF,TGTGCCAGCAGTTTCAAGAGCAATCAGCCCCAGCATTTT
TRBD1,TRBV24-1,TRBJ2-3,many,CATSAWGTGAGDTQYF,TGTGCCACCAGTGCATGGGGGACAGGGGCAGGAGATACGCAGTATTTT
TRBD1,TRBV20-1,TRBJ1-6,NA,CSASNRGRNSPLHF,TGCAGTGCTAGTAACAGGGGGAGGAATTCACCCCTCCACTTT
TRBD2,TRBV2,TRBJ2-5,few,CASSARSGGVETQYF,TGTGCCAGCAGCGCCCGCAGCGGGGGGGTTGAGACCCAGTACTTC
NA,TRBV12-3/TRBV12-4,TRBJ1-2,NA,CASERANYGYTF,TGTGCCAGCGAGAGGGCTAACTATGGCTACACCTTC
TRBD2,TRBV6-2/TRBV6-3,TRBJ2-3,NA,CASTFQAGARDTQYF,TGTGCCAGCACCTTTCAAGCGGGGGCTCGGGATACGCAGTATTTT
TRBD1,TRBV7-6,TRBJ2-1,many,CASSLGTGIYNEQFF,TGTGCCAGCAGCTTAGGGACAGGGATCTACAATGAGCAGTTCTTC
NA,TRBV6-5,TRBJ2-7,NA,CASSYSVGSAYEQYF,TGTGCCAGCAGTTACTCGGTGGGCTCCGCCTACGAGCAGTACTTC
NA,TRBV6-2/TRBV6-3,TRBJ1-6,NA,CASHPGGNSPLHF,TGTGCCAGCCACCCTGGGGGGAATTCACCCCTCCACTTT
TRBD1,TRBV13,TRBJ2-7,few,CASSLGTGGIYEQYF,TGTGCCAGCAGCTTGGGGACAGGGGGAATCTACGAGCAGTACTTC
TRBD2,TRBV25-1,TRBJ2-1,NA,CASSSTSGVPYNEQFF,TGTGCCAGCAGTTCGACTAGCGGGGTTCCCTACAATGAGCAGTTCTTC
NA,TRBV18,TRBJ1-1,few,CASSPTGPGEGSTEAFF,TGTGCCAGCTCACCAACTGGACCGGGAGAGGGGTCGACTGAAGCTTTCTTT
TRBD1,TRBV12-3/TRBV12-4,TRBJ1-5,NA,CASSYGQGENNQPQHF,TGTGCCAGCAGCTATGGACAGGGGGAGAACAATCAGCCCCAGCATTTT
TRBD1,TRBV27,TRBJ1-1,many,CASSVQGGTEAFF,TGTGCCAGCAGTGTACAGGGGGGCACTGAAGCTTTCTTT
TRBD2,TRBV6-6,TRBJ2-7,few,CASSYIQRGAYEQYF,TGTGCCAGCAGTTACATTCAGCGGGGGGCCTACGAGCAGTACTTC